Below are 23 T cell receptor beta chains sequenced from a single sample in a study of cytomegalovirus exposure and HLA in healthy donors. Some clones are missing from TCRdb's copy, which holds only in-frame ones; the method was immunoSEQ multiplex PCR. The table has over 130,000 clones, approximately 86% seen once. The sequencing sample was made of PBMCs. These receptors originate from a man between 18 and 29 years old in good health and CMV-seropositive.

The chain combines TRBV4-1 with TRBJ1-3; a weak D match, TRBD1 (6 bases). CDR1 and CDR2 from the germline V gene are MGHRA and YSYEKL. CDR3 size: 15 residues. V lost 1 base and J 0 bases, leaving 7 bases between the germline ends. CDR3 protein: CASSQGGGSGNTIYF. The CDR3 nucleotides read TGCGCCAGCAGCCAAGGAGGGGGCTCTGGAAACACCATATATTTT.

The chain couples TRBV7-9 to TRBJ2-1; 10 bases agree with TRBD2. The ends lost 0 bases at V and 4 bases at J; junction bases unmatched: 3. The germline CDR1 and CDR2 sequences are SEHNR and FQNEAQ (reference sequence). The CDR3 covers 16 residues. The CDR3 protein is CASSLASAGGYNEQFF. The DNA of the CDR3 is TGTGCCAGCAGCTTAGCGTCAGCGGGGGGGTACAATGAGCAGTTCTTC.

The CDR3 bases are TGTGCCAGCTTAACGGCAGGGGGCCCCGCTATTGGAGAGACCCAGTACTTC. This gives the protein CASLTAGGPAIGETQYF. The chain combines TRBV28 with TRBJ2-5; 8 bases agree with TRBD1. With 8 bases clipped from V and 4 bases from J, the junction kept 18 bases outside the gene matches. The germline gives CDR1 MDHEN, CDR2 SYDVKM. The CDR3 is made up of 17 amino acids.

The count of this clone is one. V is TRBV6-5 and J is TRBJ1-4; 7 bases map to TRBD1. The germline V gene has CDR1 MNHEY and CDR2 SVGAGI. The CDR3 runs 16 residues. V lost 2 bases and J lost 0; bases outside the gene matches: 3. The CDR3, as DNA: TGTGCCAGCAGTTACAACAGGGGCACAACTAATGAAAAACTGTTTTTT. Translating gives CASSYNRGTTNEKLFF.

The chain combines TRBV2 with TRBJ2-1; D call uncertain. This CDR3 is 14 amino acids long. V shed 7 bases and J shed 2 bases, with 12 bases lying between them. Germline-derived CDR1 and CDR2 are SNHLY and FYNNEI. The CDR3 nucleotides read TGTGCCAGCACGGGTCCGGCAGCCTACAATGAGCAGTTCTTC. Its translation: CASTGPAAYNEQFF. The full variable domain, rest sourced from reference TRBV2 and TRBJ2-1, is EPEVTQTPSHQVTQMGQEVILRCVPISNHLYFYWYRQILGQKVEFLVSFYNNEISEKSEIFDDQFSVERPDGSNFTLKIRSTKLEDSAMYFCASTGPAAYNEQFFGPGTRLTVL.

This sequence joins TRBV7-6 and TRBJ2-2; a weak D match, TRBD2 (6 bases). The CDR3 totals 17 residues. Germline values: CDR1 SGHVS, CDR2 FNYEAQ. Trimming shortened V by 1 base and J by 4 bases, and 16 bases separated the two germline ends. CDR3 DNA: TGTGCCAGCAGCTTAGGGAGCGGCGGGACTTTCACCGGGGAGCTGTTTTTT. Protein: CASSLGSGGTFTGELFF.

This sequence joins TRBV18 and TRBJ2-7; TRBD1 matches 7 bases. The CDR3 loop spans 13 amino acids. Trimming at V came to 1 base and at J to 5 bases, leaving 2 bases not matched to a gene. CDR1 and CDR2 (germline): KGHSH, LQKENI. The CDR3 region has the DNA TGTGCCAGCTCACCACAGGGGGCAAACGAGCAGTACTTC. Protein product: CASSPQGANEQYF.

CDR3 protein: CSVPRRGGRGMTEAFF. DNA of the CDR3: TGCAGCGTACCCAGGAGGGGGGGTAGGGGGATGACTGAAGCTTTCTTT. The chain carries TRBV29-1 and TRBJ1-1, with D perhaps TRBD1 (6 bases). CDR3 length: 16 amino acids. V dropped 6 bases and J dropped 5 bases, with 25 bases sitting between them. Germline CDR1 SQVTM, CDR2 ANQGSEA.

The rearrangement uses TRBV7-9 and TRBJ2-4, with unresolved D. CDR1 and CDR2 (germline): SEHNR, FQNEAQ (reference sequence). The CDR3 loop spans 15 amino acids. V was shortened by 3 bases and J by 6 bases, with 15 bases between the two germline ends. The DNA of the CDR3 is TGTGCCAGCAGCTTTTTCCCCCCAGGCAGAAACATTCAGTACTTC. It codes for CASSFFPPGRNIQYF.

The table lists this clone with many counts. The chain uses TRBV7-6 and TRBJ1-4; D is ambiguous. The germline V and J ends were trimmed by 5 bases and 5 bases, with 12 bases remaining between them. This CDR3 spans 14 amino acids. CDR1 is SGHVS and CDR2 is FNYEAQ in the germline V gene. CDR3 protein: CASSPGRKNEKLFF. CDR3 sequence (DNA): TGTGCCAGCAGCCCCGGTAGAAAGAATGAAAAACTGTTTTTT.

The V gene is TRBV29-1, the J gene TRBJ1-2; D call uncertain. Germline V gene data show CDR1 as SQVTM and CDR2 as ANQGSEA. The ends were cut back, 8 bases at V and 6 bases at J, with 19 bases in the middle. This CDR3 is built from 13 residues. The CDR3 here is CSPERSGDNGYTF. The CDR3, as DNA: TGCAGCCCGGAAAGGTCCGGGGATAATGGCTACACCTTC.

This chain joins TRBV21-1 and TRBJ1-2; the table calls TRBD1, which could not be checked here. TRBV21-1 is annotated as a pseudogene. This CDR3 comprises 16 residues. The CDR3 DNA is TGTGCCAGCAGCAGACACTACGACAGGGAGAACTATGGCTACACCTTC. Encoded protein: CASSRHYDRENYGYTF.

The gene calls are TRBV4-1 and TRBJ2-7; TRBD2 agrees at 9 bases. The CDR3 loop spans 17 amino acids. Germline trimming cut 3 bases from V and 1 base from J; bases unmatched to any gene: 10. CDR1 and CDR2 from the germline V gene are MGHRA and YSYEKL. The CDR3 DNA is TGCGCCAGCAGCCAGGGAGGGCTAGCGGGGCGATCCTACGAGCAGTACTTC. Its translation is CASSQGGLAGRSYEQYF.

The chain couples TRBV5-6 to TRBJ2-5; the match to TRBD2 covers 8 bases. The CDR3 is made up of 16 amino acids. The junction had 14 bases not matched to a gene; V was cut back by 4 bases and J by 6 bases. Germline V CDR1 and CDR2: SGHDT, YYEEEE. CDR3 nucleotides: TGTGCCAGCAGCACCTACCGGACTAGCCCGTGGAAGACCCAGTACTTC. It codes for CASSTYRTSPWKTQYF. Full variable domain (rest looked up from reference TRBV5-6 and TRBJ2-5): DAGVTQSPTHLIKTRGQQVTLRCSPKSGHDTVSWYQQALGQGPQFIFQYYEEEERQRGNFPDRFSGHQFPNYSSELNVNALLLGDSALYLCASSTYRTSPWKTQYFGPGTRLLVL.

This clone was seen a few times. The genes are TRBV7-9 and TRBJ1-5, with TRBD1 matching 9 bases. The CDR3 is 15 residues long. Losses at the gene ends were 5 bases for V and 6 bases for J; bases not matched to a gene: 8. The germline CDR1 and CDR2 sequences are SEHNR and FQNEAQ (reference sequence). The CDR3 DNA is TGTGCCAGCAGCCCCGACAGGGGGGAAGGTCAGCCCCAGCATTTT. Its protein is CASSPDRGEGQPQHF.

V gene TRBV20-1 combines with J gene TRBJ1-1; D call uncertain. V lost 3 bases, J lost 12 bases, and 11 bases lay in between. The germline CDR1 and CDR2 sequences are DFQATT and SNEGSKA (reference sequence). The CDR3 has 10 amino acids. CDR3 coding DNA: TGCAGTGCTAGGGAGGGAAGCTCTTTCTTT. It codes for CSAREGSSFF.

The chain couples TRBV29-1 to TRBJ2-3, with D tentatively TRBD2 (5 bases). The CDR3 runs 17 residues. Trimming removed 4 bases from V and 4 bases from J, with 24 bases in between. CDR1 SQVTM and CDR2 ANQGSEA come from the germline V gene. In DNA, the CDR3 is TGCAGCGTTGCCCCCCAGCGGATGGTGAGTCAGCCAGATACGCAGTATTTT. Translation gives CSVAPQRMVSQPDTQYF.

The genes are TRBV10-3 and TRBJ2-3; 7 bases fit TRBD2. The germline gives CDR1 ENHRY, CDR2 SYGVKD. Germline trimming cut 8 bases from V and 0 bases from J; bases unmatched to any gene: 8. The CDR3 sequence is 15 residues long. This CDR3 reads CAIGRLARSTDTQYF. CDR3 coding DNA: TGTGCCATCGGGCGACTAGCCAGGAGCACAGATACGCAGTATTTT.

This chain links TRBV6-6 with TRBJ2-7, with 7 bases that match TRBD2. Losses at the gene ends were 6 bases for V and 4 bases for J; bases not matched to a gene: 6. There are 13 residues in the CDR3. From germline, CDR1 is MNHNY and CDR2 SVGAGI (reference sequence). The CDR3 region is CASRYGGSYEQYF. The CDR3 nucleotides are TGTGCCAGCAGATACGGCGGGAGTTACGAGCAGTACTTC.

The gene calls are TRBV10-1 and TRBJ2-3, with TRBD2 matching over 7 bases. Germline V gene sequence: CDR1 WNHNN, CDR2 SYGVQD (reference sequence). The CDR3 is made up of 15 amino acids. The V and J ends lost 4 bases and 1 base, in that order; junction bases with no gene match: 5. The CDR3 DNA reads TGCGCCAGCAGTGCCGTTGCGGGGGGCACAGATACGCAGTATTTT. Amino acid sequence: CASSAVAGGTDTQYF.

V usage is TRBV5-1 and J usage is TRBJ2-5, with 15 bases lining up with TRBD2. The CDR3 length is 18 residues. Looked up from germline, CDR1 is SGHRS and CDR2 is YFSETQ. Trimming cost V 2 bases and J 4 bases; bases outside gene matches: 9. For the CDR3, the DNA is TGCGCCAGCAGCTTTGGACTAGCGGGAGGGAGGTTGGCAGAGACCCAGTACTTC. Amino acids: CASSFGLAGGRLAETQYF.

The CDR3 DNA reads TGTGCCAGCAGCTTTGAGGCGGGGGGCACCGGGGAGCTGTTTTTT. Protein sequence: CASSFEAGGTGELFF. The chain recombines TRBV11-3 with TRBJ2-2; 8 bases are a match to TRBD2. J lost 4 bases, V lost 3 bases, and 4 bases had no gene match. Germline V CDR1 and CDR2: SGHNT, YENEEA. The CDR3 consists of 15 residues.

The rearrangement joins TRBV30 to TRBJ2-3; possibly TRBD2 for D (5 bases). Looked up from germline, CDR1 is GTSNPN and CDR2 is SVGIG (reference sequence). Trimming stripped 4 bases from V and 0 bases from J, with 26 bases between. CDR3 length: 19 residues. The CDR3 loop is CAWNPSRGRARASTDTQYF. The DNA for the CDR3 is TGTGCCTGGAATCCCTCTCGGGGTAGGGCAAGGGCAAGCACAGATACGCAGTATTTT.